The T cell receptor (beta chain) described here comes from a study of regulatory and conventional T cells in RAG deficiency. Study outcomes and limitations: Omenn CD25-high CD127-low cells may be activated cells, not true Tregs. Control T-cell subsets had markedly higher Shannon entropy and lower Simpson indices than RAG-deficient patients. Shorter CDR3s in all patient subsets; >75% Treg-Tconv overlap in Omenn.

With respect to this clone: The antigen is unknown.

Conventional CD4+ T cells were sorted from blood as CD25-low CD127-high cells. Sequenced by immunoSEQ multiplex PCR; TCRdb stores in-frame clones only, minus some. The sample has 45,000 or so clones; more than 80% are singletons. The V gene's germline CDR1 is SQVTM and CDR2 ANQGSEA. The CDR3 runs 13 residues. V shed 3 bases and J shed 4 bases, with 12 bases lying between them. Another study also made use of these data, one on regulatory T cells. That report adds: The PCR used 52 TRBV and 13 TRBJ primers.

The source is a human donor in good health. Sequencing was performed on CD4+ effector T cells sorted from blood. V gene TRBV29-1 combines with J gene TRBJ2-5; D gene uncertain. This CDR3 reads CSVEVSYAETQYF. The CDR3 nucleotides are TGCAGCGTTGAGGTCAGTTACGCAGAGACCCAGTACTTC.